This T cell receptor (beta chain) originates from a study of persistence of HIV-infected CD4 T cells. This nonspecific control used anti-CD3/anti-CD28 bead stimulation of CD4+ T cells. Sorting selected CD4+ T cells upregulating both CD40 ligand and CD69. Points on this clone: Its antigen remains unidentified.

The libraries were made with immunoSEQ version 4 in survey mode. Profiling relied on immunoSEQ multiplex PCR, and the TCRdb table lists in-frame clones only, not all of them. The table lists 35,000 to 55,000 clones, about 88% of them singletons. The receptor was derived from an adult woman with HIV who was CMV-seropositive. The material was CD4+ T cells sorted from PBMCs after 18-hour stimulation, obtained from a patient who received antiretroviral therapy.

The CDR3 DNA follows: TGTGCCAGCAGCCGGACAGGGGGTTACTTGAATGAGCAGTTCTTC. Protein: CASSRTGGYLNEQFF. The chain recombines TRBV13 with TRBJ2-1, with 10 bases lining up with TRBD1. The CDR3 contains 15 residues. J lost 7 bases, V lost 5 bases, and 8 bases had no gene match. Germline CDR1 reads PRHDT; CDR2 reads FYEKMQ (reference sequence). The full variable domain, rest sourced from reference TRBV13 and TRBJ2-1, is AAGVIQSPRHLIKEKRETATLKCYPIPRHDTVYWYQQGPGQDPQFLISFYEKMQSDKGSIPDRFSAQQFSDYHSELNMSSLELGDSALYFCASSRTGGYLNEQFFGPGTRLTVL.